The rows below give T cell receptor beta chains drawn from one sample of a study of T-cell reconstitution after alpha-beta-depleted transplantation in children. Each CDR3 protein gets one entry after TCRdb re-called the PCR reads with MiXCR. Here the sample spans some 200,000 distinct CDR3 sequences, around 5.9% being singletons. Sample: PBMCs, taken before TCRalphabeta/CD19-depleted stem cell transplant. The receptors originated from a girl less than two years old with combined immunodeficiency, due to receive a stem cell transplant. The CDR3 runs from the conserved cysteine through the conserved F or W. The D gene is left open where the match is weak. A clone size is listed for some rows: how often the clone was seen (once, few, many), or a class if it is expanded.

TRBV11-2	TRBJ2-2	NA	many	CASSSSGTGELFF	TGTGCCAGCAGCTCTTCGGGGACCGGGGAGCTGTTTTTT
TRBV20-1	TRBJ2-3	TRBD2	many	CSAKWREGPDTQYF	TGCAGTGCAAAGTGGAGGGAGGGCCCAGATACGCAGTATTTT
TRBV29-1	TRBJ1-1	NA	many	CSVDFPAFGNTEAFF	TGCAGCGTTGATTTTCCGGCCTTCGGGAACACTGAAGCTTTCTTT
TRBV20-1	TRBJ2-5	NA	many	CSANRTTYQETQYF	TGCAGTGCTAATAGGACTACGTACCAAGAGACCCAGTACTTC
TRBV29-1	TRBJ2-5	TRBD2	many	CSVVGGTSGNQETQYF	TGCAGCGTTGTGGGGGGCACTAGCGGAAACCAAGAGACCCAGTACTTC
TRBV6-6	TRBJ1-4	NA	NA	CASSYSGTIELFF	TGTGCCAGCAGTTACTCGGGCACTATCGAACTGTTTTTT
TRBV7-3	TRBJ2-1	TRBD2	many	CASSLARLAGRNEQFF	TGTGCCAGCAGCTTAGCTCGACTAGCGGGAAGGAATGAGCAGTTCTTC
TRBV7-2	TRBJ1-4	NA	many	CASSLGPGAGEKLFF	TGTGCCAGCAGCTTAGGTCCGGGGGCAGGTGAAAAACTGTTTTTT
TRBV2	TRBJ2-1	TRBD2	many	CASSVSRLSGTNEQFF	TGTGCCAGCAGTGTGTCTCGGCTTAGCGGGACAAATGAGCAGTTCTTC
TRBV29-1	TRBJ1-1	NA	many	CSATDNTEAFF	TGCAGCGCGACAGATAACACTGAAGCTTTCTTT
TRBV9	TRBJ2-3	NA	many	CASSVRGGLADYTDTQYF	TGTGCCAGCAGCGTCAGAGGGGGCCTAGCGGACTACACAGATACGCAGTATTTT
TRBV20-1	TRBJ1-1	TRBD1	many	CSAYDRGLSTDTEAFF	TGCAGTGCATACGACAGGGGACTTAGCACTGACACTGAAGCTTTCTTT
TRBV20-1	TRBJ2-1	TRBD1	many	CSALTGKGYNEQFF	TGCAGTGCCCTGACAGGGAAGGGTTACAATGAGCAGTTCTTC
TRBV12-3/TRBV12-4	TRBJ1-2	TRBD1	many	CASSMTGVGYTF	TGTGCCAGCAGTATGACAGGGGTCGGCTACACCTTC
TRBV2	TRBJ2-7	TRBD2	many	CASSPEIAGSYEQYF	TGTGCCAGCAGCCCCGAGATAGCGGGAAGCTACGAGCAGTACTTC
TRBV20-1	TRBJ1-1	NA	many	CSATGAPNTEAFF	TGCAGTGCCACGGGAGCCCCGAACACTGAAGCTTTCTTT
TRBV28	TRBJ1-5	NA	many	CASSLGVWGGNQPQHF	TGTGCCAGCAGTTTAGGGGTGTGGGGTGGCAATCAGCCCCAGCATTTT
TRBV6-2/TRBV6-3	TRBJ2-7	NA	many	CASSYPPLWTGIYEQYF	NA
TRBV5-5	TRBJ1-4	TRBD1	few	CASSSGQINEKLFF	TGTGCCAGCAGCTCGGGACAGATAAATGAAAAACTGTTTTTT
TRBV12-3/TRBV12-4	TRBJ2-1	NA	many	CASSFPDRPIIEQFF	TGTGCCAGCAGTTTCCCCGATAGGCCTATTATTGAGCAGTTCTTC
TRBV29-1	TRBJ2-1	TRBD2	many	CSVEDLYLAGGPNEQFF	TGCAGCGTTGAAGATCTTTATCTAGCGGGGGGGCCCAATGAGCAGTTCTTC
TRBV28	TRBJ1-1	NA	many	CASSPRGWRGEAFF	TGTGCCAGCAGTCCCCGCGGGTGGCGGGGTGAAGCTTTCTTT
TRBV7-6	TRBJ1-4	NA	many	CASSRTNEKLFF	TGTGCCAGCAGCCGAACTAATGAAAAACTGTTTTTT
TRBV29-1	TRBJ2-7	TRBD1	many	CSVEGDRGAYEQYF	TGCAGCGTTGAGGGGGACAGGGGAGCCTACGAGCAGTACTTC
TRBV27	TRBJ1-1	NA	many	CASSFRKDAEAFF	TGTGCCAGCAGTTTTCGAAAGGACGCTGAAGCTTTCTTT
TRBV28	TRBJ1-5	NA	NA	CASAGGGLVLQPQHF	TGTGCCAGCGCCGGAGGAGGGTTAGTCCTTCAGCCCCAGCATTTT
TRBV19	TRBJ1-1	TRBD1	NA	CASMAGTGTFF	TGTGCCAGTATGGCCGGGACAGGGACTTTCTTT
TRBV7-3	TRBJ1-2	NA	many	CASSSTGLYGYTF	TGTGCCAGCAGCTCCACGGGCCTCTATGGCTACACCTTC
TRBV7-3	TRBJ2-6	NA	NA	CATGGSGANVLTF	TGTGCCACCGGCGGCTCTGGGGCCAACGTCCTGACTTTC
TRBV20-1	TRBJ1-1	NA	NA	CSASTPRQAVSLAFF	TGCAGTGCTAGTACGCCCCGGCAGGCAGTTTCCTTAGCTTTCTTT
TRBV29-1	TRBJ2-1	TRBD2	many	CSGWTALLAGGPSEQFF	TGCAGCGGTTGGACAGCTCTGCTAGCGGGAGGGCCAAGTGAGCAGTTCTTC
TRBV4-3	TRBJ2-1	NA	few	CASSQDEQGGNEQFF	TGCGCCAGCAGCCAAGATGAACAGGGCGGGAATGAGCAGTTCTTC
TRBV24-1	TRBJ2-3	NA	many	CATSDLSTASTDTQYF	TGTGCCACCAGTGATCTTTCGACAGCTAGCACAGATACGCAGTATTTT
TRBV23-1	TRBJ2-2	NA	NA	CASSHQQGPGSCFF	NA
TRBV7-2	TRBJ2-7	NA	few	CASSPWGAAGYEQYF	TGTGCCAGCAGCCCCTGGGGAGCGGCTGGCTACGAGCAGTACTTC
TRBV6-1	TRBJ2-7	NA	many	CASSPGRLFYEQYF	TGTGCCAGCAGTCCGGGACGGCTATTTTACGAGCAGTACTTC
TRBV28	TRBJ2-3	TRBD1	many	CASRDRVPDTQYF	TGTGCCAGCCGGGACAGGGTTCCAGATACGCAGTATTTT